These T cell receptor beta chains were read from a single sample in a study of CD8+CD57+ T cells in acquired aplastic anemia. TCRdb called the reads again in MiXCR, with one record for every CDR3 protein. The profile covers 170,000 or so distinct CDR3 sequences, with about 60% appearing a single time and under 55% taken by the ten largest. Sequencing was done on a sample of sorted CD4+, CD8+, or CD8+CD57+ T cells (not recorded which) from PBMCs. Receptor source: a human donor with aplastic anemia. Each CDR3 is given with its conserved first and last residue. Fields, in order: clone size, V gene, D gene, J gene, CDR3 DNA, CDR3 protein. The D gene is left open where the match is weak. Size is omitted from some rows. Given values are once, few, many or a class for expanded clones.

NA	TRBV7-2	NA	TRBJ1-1	TGTGCCAGCAGCTTGGTTGCTCCGCGGGGGGACACTGAAGCTTTCTTT	CASSLVAPRGDTEAFF
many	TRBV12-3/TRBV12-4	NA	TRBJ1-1	TGTGCCAGCACCGAGAGTCGCGAGAACACTGAAGCTTTCTTT	CASTESRENTEAFF
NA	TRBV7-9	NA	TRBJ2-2	TGTGCCAGCAGCCCTGACGTGTCCGCGGAGCTGTTTTTT	CASSPDVSAELFF
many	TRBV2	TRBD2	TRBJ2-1	TGTGCCAGCAGTGGACCTAGCGGGGGGGCCTGGGGTGAGCAGTTCTTC	CASSGPSGGAWGEQFF
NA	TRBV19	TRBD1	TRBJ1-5	TGTGCCAGTAGTCAGGGGGCGCGGGGGGACACCAATCAGCCCCAGCATTTT	CASSQGARGDTNQPQHF
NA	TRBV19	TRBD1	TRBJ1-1	TGTGCCAGTAGCATTTCGACAGGGGCTAACACTGAAGCTTTCTTT	CASSISTGANTEAFF
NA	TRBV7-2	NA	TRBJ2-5	TGTGCCAGCAGCCCAAGAACAGGCGTACAAGAGACCCAGTACTTC	CASSPRTGVQETQYF
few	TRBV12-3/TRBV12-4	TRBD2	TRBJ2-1	TGTGCCAGCAGCCCGGGGAGGGAAGAGCAGTTCTTC	CASSPGREEQFF
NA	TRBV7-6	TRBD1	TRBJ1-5	TGTGCCAGCAGCTCGGGGACAGGGGAGCCCCAGCATTTT	CASSSGTGEPQHF
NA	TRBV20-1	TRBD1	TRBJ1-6	TGCAGTGCGAGAAAGCCCGGGACAGACTCCTATAATTCACCCCTCCACTTT	CSARKPGTDSYNSPLHF